These 6 T cell receptor beta chains were sequenced from one sample in a study of shared clonotypes between healthy human individuals. Measured with immunoSEQ multiplex PCR; TCRdb has only the in-frame clones, and not every one. The sample carries about 700,000 clones, approximately 79% recorded once. Specimen: memory CD4+ T cells sorted from blood. As for subset: CD45RA-negative fraction. Every receptor here comes from a woman aged 25 to 39 in good health.

This chain connects TRBV28 to TRBJ1-2; maybe TRBD1 (6 bases). The CDR3 is 15 residues long. The germline V and J ends were trimmed by 6 bases and 2 bases, with 16 bases remaining between them. Germline V CDR1 and CDR2: MDHEN, SYDVKM. CDR3 sequence reads: CASSNRAVGNYGYTF. In DNA form, the CDR3 reads TGTGCCAGCAGCAACAGGGCGGTCGGGAACTATGGCTACACCTTC.

The CDR3 protein is CASSSWGREGTEAFF. The CDR3 DNA sequence: TGTGCCAGCAGCTCATGGGGCAGGGAAGGCACTGAAGCTTTCTTT. The V and J genes are TRBV5-8 and TRBJ1-1; D is possibly TRBD1 (5 bases). The CDR3 sequence is 15 residues long. Germline lookup yields CDR1 SGHTS and CDR2 YDEGEE. V lost 3 bases and J lost 4, with 16 bases in between. Full variable domain (outside the CDR3, taken from reference TRBV5-8 and TRBJ1-1): EAGVTQSPTHLIKTRGQQATLRCSPISGHTSVYWYQQALGLGLQFLLWYDEGEERNRGNFPPRFSGRQFPNYSSELNVNALELEDSALYLCASSSWGREGTEAFFGQGTRLTVV.

CDR3 loop: CASSLGVRSYEQYF. The CDR3 DNA reads as TGTGCCAGCAGCTTAGGGGTGCGCTCCTACGAGCAGTACTTC. The genes are TRBV7-2 and TRBJ2-7; no firm D call. V was shortened by 1 base and J by 0 bases, with 7 bases between the two germline ends. The CDR3 is 14 amino acids. CDR1 and CDR2 (germline): SGHTA, FQGNSA.

The CDR3 reads CAWSTGGGTDTQYF. CDR3 coding DNA: TGTGCCTGGTCAACAGGGGGGGGCACAGATACGCAGTATTTT. The chain carries TRBV30 and TRBJ2-3, with D maybe TRBD1 (8 bases). The V gene's germline CDR1 is GTSNPN and CDR2 SVGIG (reference sequence). Trimming cost V 5 bases and J 1 base, with 13 bases left between them. The CDR3 is 14 residues long. The full variable domain, rest sourced from reference TRBV30 and TRBJ2-3, is SQTIHQWPATLVQPVGSPLSLECTVEGTSNPNLYWYRQAAGRGLQLLFYSVGIGQISSEVPQNLSASRPQDRQFILSSKKLLLSDSGFYLCAWSTGGGTDTQYFGPGTRLTVL.

This chain links TRBV4-1 with TRBJ1-2, with TRBD1 identical over 8 bases. Germline V gene lookup returns CDR1 MGHRA and CDR2 YSYEKL. The CDR3 spans 19 residues. The ends lost 7 bases at V and 0 bases at J; junction bases unmatched: 19. The CDR3 coding sequence is TGCGCCAGCAAACCAAGCGGTTCCGGGGACAGGACAACTAACTATGGCTACACCTTC. Translated: CASKPSGSGDRTTNYGYTF.

On this clone: One end of the junction fails to match germline, which may point to a read error. This rearrangement joins TRBV28 to TRBJ2-1; the D is unclear. This CDR3 comprises 12 residues. Germline V gene data show CDR1 as MDHEN and CDR2 as SYDVKM. CDR3 region: CASSLFNKEQFF. The CDR3 DNA follows: TGTGCCAGCAGTTTATTTAACAAGGAGCAGTTCTTC.